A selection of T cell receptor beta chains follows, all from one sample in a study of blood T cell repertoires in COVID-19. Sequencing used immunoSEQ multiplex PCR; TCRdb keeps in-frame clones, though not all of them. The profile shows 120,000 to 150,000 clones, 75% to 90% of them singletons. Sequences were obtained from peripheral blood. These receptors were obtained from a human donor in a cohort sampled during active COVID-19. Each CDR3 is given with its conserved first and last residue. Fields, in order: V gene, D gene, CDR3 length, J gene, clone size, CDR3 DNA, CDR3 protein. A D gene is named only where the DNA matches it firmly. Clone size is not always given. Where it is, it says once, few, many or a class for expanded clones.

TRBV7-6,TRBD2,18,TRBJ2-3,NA,TGTGCCAGCAGCAATCAACCCGGGACTAGCGGTAGCACAGATACGCAGTATTTT,CASSNQPGTSGSTDTQYF
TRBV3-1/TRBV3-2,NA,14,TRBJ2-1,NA,TGTGCCAGCAGCCAAGGACTAGTAGGCAATGAGCAGTTCTTC,CASSQGLVGNEQFF
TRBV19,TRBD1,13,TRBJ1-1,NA,TGTGCCAGTAGTCGGACAGGGGACACTGAAGCTTTCTTT,CASSRTGDTEAFF
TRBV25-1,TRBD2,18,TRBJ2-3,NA,TGTGCCAGCAGTGAATTTTTTTCCGAGTTGACTAGCAAGGATACGCAGTATTTT,CASSEFFSELTSKDTQYF
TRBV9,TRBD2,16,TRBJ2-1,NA,TGTGCCAGCAGCATCCCCGGACTAGCGGGAGTTGGAGAGCAGTTCTTC,CASSIPGLAGVGEQFF
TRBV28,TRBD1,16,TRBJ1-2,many,TGTGCCAGCCCTGGGACAGGGGGCACGTTGGTCTATGGCTACACCTTC,CASPGTGGTLVYGYTF
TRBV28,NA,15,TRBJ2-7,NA,TGTGCCAGCAGTTTAAGATCTTGGGCGTACTACGAGCAGTACTTC,CASSLRSWAYYEQYF
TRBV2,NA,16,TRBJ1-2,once,TGTGCCAGCAGTGAATTCGTGGGGCAGTACAGCTATGGCTACACCTTC,CASSEFVGQYSYGYTF
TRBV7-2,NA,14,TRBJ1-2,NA,TGTGCCAGCAGCTTAGGCCCTGAGGGCTATGGCTACACCTTC,CASSLGPEGYGYTF
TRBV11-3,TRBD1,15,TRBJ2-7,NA,TGTGCCAGCAGCGTTACAGGGGGCCCGTCCTACGAGCAGTACTTC,CASSVTGGPSYEQYF
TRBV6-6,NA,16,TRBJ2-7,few,TGTGCCAGCAGTTACTCGGCGGAGGGGCAGTCCTACGAGCAGTACTTC,CASSYSAEGQSYEQYF
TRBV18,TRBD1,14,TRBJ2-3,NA,TGTGCCAGCTCACCGGACAGGCCGCAGGATACGCAGTATTTT,CASSPDRPQDTQYF
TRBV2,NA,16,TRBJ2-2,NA,TGTGCCAGCAGTGAAGATCGGATCTCGGGGACCGGGGAGCTGTTTTTT,CASSEDRISGTGELFF
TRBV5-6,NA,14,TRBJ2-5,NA,TGTGCCAGCAGCTTGGCGGGGGGCGGGGAGACCCAGTACTTC,CASSLAGGGETQYF
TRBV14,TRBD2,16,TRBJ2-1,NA,TGTGCCAGCAGCCAAGATTCAGCGGGACTAGGTAATGAGCAGTTCTTC,CASSQDSAGLGNEQFF
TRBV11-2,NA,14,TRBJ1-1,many,TGTGCCAGCAGCTTAGTTCCGGGAACGCCTGAAGCTTTCTTT,CASSLVPGTPEAFF
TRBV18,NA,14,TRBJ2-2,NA,TGTGCCAGCTCACCAGCAGGGAATGGCGGGGAGCTGTTTTTT,CASSPAGNGGELFF
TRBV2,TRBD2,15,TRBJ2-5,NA,TGTGCCAGCAGTGCATCTCGGGGAGGGAAAGAGACCCAGTACTTC,CASSASRGGKETQYF
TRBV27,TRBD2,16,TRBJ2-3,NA,TGTGCCAGCAGGGGGGAAGCGGGACTACGCACAGATACGCAGTATTTT,CASRGEAGLRTDTQYF
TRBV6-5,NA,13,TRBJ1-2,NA,TGTGCCAGCAGCCCCGGGACATACTATGGCTACACCTTC,CASSPGTYYGYTF
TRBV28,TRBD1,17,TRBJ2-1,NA,TGTGCCAGCAGTTTTGTCGGGGCAGGGGGCTCCTACAATGAGCAGTTCTTC,CASSFVGAGGSYNEQFF
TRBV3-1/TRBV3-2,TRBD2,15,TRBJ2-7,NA,TGTGCCAGCAGCCAAGGGTCTAGCGGGGGGCTCGAGCAGTACTTC,CASSQGSSGGLEQYF
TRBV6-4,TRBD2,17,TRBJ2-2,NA,TGTGCCAGCAGTAGGACTAGCGGGAACTTGGGCACCGGGGAGCTGTTTTTT,CASSRTSGNLGTGELFF
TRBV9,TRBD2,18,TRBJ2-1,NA,TGTGCCAGCAGCGTAGAGGTCCTAGCGGGAGGGCCTTTAAATGAGCAGTTCTTC,CASSVEVLAGGPLNEQFF
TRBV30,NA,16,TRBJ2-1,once,TGTGCCTGGACTCCCGCGACAGGACTTTCCTACAATGAGCAGTTCTTC,CAWTPATGLSYNEQFF
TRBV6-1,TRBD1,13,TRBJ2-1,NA,TGTGCCAGCAGTGATCAGCCGGGACAGGGTCGGTTCTTC,CASSDQPGQGRFF
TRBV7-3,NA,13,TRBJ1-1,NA,TGTGCCAGCAGCTCCGACAGGAACACTGAAGCTTTCTTT,CASSSDRNTEAFF
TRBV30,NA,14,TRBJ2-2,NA,TGTGCCTGGAAAGGAGGGGCGCGTACCGGGGAGCTGTTTTTT,CAWKGGARTGELFF
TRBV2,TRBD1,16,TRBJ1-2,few,TGTGCCAGCAGTGAAGCGGGACAGGGAAAAAACTATGGCTACACCTTC,CASSEAGQGKNYGYTF
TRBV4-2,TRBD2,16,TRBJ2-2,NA,TGTGCCAGCAGCCAAGATCCGGGGGGTTTCACCGGGGAGCTGTTTTTT,CASSQDPGGFTGELFF